This T cell receptor (beta chain) was retrieved from a study of shared clonotypes between healthy human individuals (dated by TCRdb to between 2020 and 2021). Notes on the research overall: The cohort included a few men and a couple of women between 18 and 49 years of age. To increase sequencing depth and limit assay-specific biases, different laboratories used diverse techniques to prepare libraries and sequence TCR repertoires. Leukapheresis yielded between about 0.9 and 9.5 billion PBMCs per donor. To estimate repertoire size and how much clonotypes are shared between individuals, the study performed deep sequencing of blood TCR repertoires from a handful of healthy adults. The study at large found these results: The small number of donors limited the genetic and exposure-history diversity represented. Sampling was limited to blood, and TCR repertoires in tissue likely differ from TCR repertoires in blood. Pairwise subsampling led to the expectation that sequencing depth would affect the degree of clonotype sharing among donors.

Healthy HIV-negative adults with no recently reported acute infections or vaccinations were included as donors. Only Caucasian adults living in Nashville, Tennessee, USA were represented among the donors. For unsorted samples, tens of millions of PBMCs were counted, and genomic DNA was extracted using the QIAamp DNA Blood Mini kit. After blood collection by leukapheresis, PBMCs were isolated using Ficoll-Histopaque density gradient centrifugation and then cryopreserved in the vapor phase of liquid nitrogen. Using the deep immunoSEQ assay, TCR CDR3 regions were amplified from genomic DNA by multiplex PCR. For each cell subset, the extracted genomic DNA was distributed evenly across all wells of several immunoSEQ 96-well plates, and each plate served as one replicate. For unsorted PBMC, 250 to 300 ng genomic DNA, equal to roughly 33,000 T cell genomes, was loaded into each replicate PCR. Unsorted PBMC genomic DNA was sequenced across ten immunoSEQ deep assay plates. Purified libraries were quantified with a Qubit 3.0 fluorometer, sized on a Bioanalyzer 2100, and re-quantified with the KAPA Library Quantification kit. A separate single-read 150-cycle Illumina NextSeq 550 flow cell was used to sequence each immunoSEQ 96-well plate. In the authors' own workflow: Because the immunoSEQ output included only junctional sequences and no quality scores, the filtering could not be the same as the filtering used for full-length reads. Sequences were annotated with PyIR, a Python wrapper for IgBLAST v1.9, and V/J genes and CDR3 were assigned using IMGT germline references. Reads with weak V/J assignments (E-value above 1e-6), missing CDR3, stop codons, out-of-frame junctions, or ambiguous translated residues were removed. V3J clonotypes were defined as sequences sharing the same inferred V gene, J gene, and CDR3 amino acid sequence. The percentage overlap between two repertoires was calculated by dividing the number of shared unique clonotypes by the size of the smaller repertoire. Three approaches were used to assess repertoire richness: RTK rarefaction, the Chao1 estimator, and Recon v2.1 estimates of unobserved clonotypes. TCRdb mirrors the immuneACCESS table, restricted to in-frame sequences. Some clones are absent from its copies; in checked studies, under half trace to an unresolved V gene, and the reason for the others is unknown. The D gene and trimming were derived from the DNA, and the V and J assignments and clone size from that table. Here the sample has about 530,000 clones; almost 80% occur a single time. Of the sample, roughly an eighth is held by the ten largest clones.

Concerning this clone: It has no known antigen specificity. The record has no base qualities; no much larger clone is one base away.

This TCR derives from a middle-aged woman in good health. Some clones in this sample may be carry-over from other donors' samples. The sequencing sample was made of PBMCs.

The DNA sequence follows: TGTGCCACCAGCAGAGTGGGGTGGGAGACCCAGTACTTC. Translated, this gives CATSRVGWETQYF. This receptor chain uses TRBV15 and TRBJ2-5, with no confident D gene call. V drops 1 base and J drops 5 bases, leaving 8 bases in between. CDR3 length: 13 amino acids, cysteine to phenylalanine. CDR3 DNA only is kept here, 39 bases in frame from base 1. The germline V gene (reference sequence) gives CDR1 as LNHNV and CDR2 as YYDKDF.